This TCR beta chain was recorded in a study of glioma-infiltrating T cells after dendritic cell vaccination. Turning to the study itself: Three intradermal dendritic cell vaccine injections were given every two weeks.

This CDR3 is built from 16 residues. Per the germline V gene, CDR1 is SNHLY and CDR2 is FYNNEI. V dropped 7 bases and J dropped 3; count of bases not matched to a gene: 8. Sequenced by immunoSEQ multiplex PCR; TCRdb stores in-frame clones only, minus some. The repertoire holds about 92,000 clones, with under 90% as singletons. This clone has more than one count but fewer than ten. This receptor was taken from a human donor with glioblastoma. This rearrangement joins TRBV2 to TRBJ2-1, with 11 bases aligning to TRBD1. This specimen was blood, taken before dendritic cell vaccination. CDR3 sequence reads: CASKSTGTGGYNEQFF. The CDR3 DNA reads as TGTGCCAGCAAATCCACCGGGACAGGGGGCTACAATGAGCAGTTCTTC.